This TCR beta chain was captured in a study of T and B cells in COVID-19 patients. Study-wide points: There were 2,000 to 3,000 TCR clusters exclusive to the recovered cohort, a few dozen with low generation probability.

CDR1 and CDR2 (germline): LNHDA, SQIVND (reference sequence). The J segment lost 9 bases and the V segment lost 9 bases, leaving 11 bases of the junction unmatched. The CDR3 is made up of 13 amino acids. This clonotype has just a few counts. The antigen remains undetermined. BIOMED2 TRB-A/B primer pools were used in multiplex TRB PCR. A single record per CDR3 protein comes from TCRdb applying MiXCR to the multiplex PCR reads. The sample records 6,000 to 9,000 distinct CDR3 sequences, 25% to 40% being singletons. From blood, roughly 240-550 ng of genomic DNA served as TRB template. Sequenced input: blood. This sequence originates from a human donor who had recovered from COVID-19. V usage is TRBV19 and J usage is TRBJ1-2; 9 nucleotides align to TRBD1. CDR3 DNA: TGTGCCAGCCAATTCCGGGACAGGGACCGCTACACCTTC. Translation: CASQFRDRDRYTF.